One sample yielded the 22 T cell receptor gamma chains listed below, sequenced in a study of human gamma delta and Vdelta1 T cells. TCRdb reran clone calling via CATT on the PCR reads. The table includes roughly 10,000 gamma-chain clones, about 47% detected once. These TCRs' antigens remain unknown. The specimen sequenced was Vdelta1 gamma-delta T cells from blood grown in culture (DOT cells). The receptors were gathered from a human donor in good health.

The chain joins TRGV8 to TRGJP2. The length of the CDR3 is 15 residues. Germline V CDR1 and CDR2: VENAVY, YDSYNSRV. With 4 bases clipped from V and 3 bases from J, the junction kept 8 bases outside the gene matches. The DNA for the CDR3 is TGTGCCACCTGGGAACGTCTCCGTAGTGATTGGATCAAGACGTTT. Protein sequence: CATWERLRSDWIKTF.

The chain carries TRGV2 and TRGJP1. V shed 6 bases and J 0 bases; nucleotides not matched to a gene: 4. In germline, CDR1 is EGSNGY, CDR2 YDSYNSKV. The CDR3 covers 14 residues. CDR3 residues: CATWNNTTGWFKIF. Written as DNA, the CDR3 is TGTGCCACCTGGAATAATACCACTGGTTGGTTCAAGATATTT.

This clone was found a few times. This chain joins TRGV9 and TRGJ1 or TRGJ2. V lost 2 bases to trimming and J lost 2 bases; unmatched junction nucleotides: 3. The CDR3 has 13 residues. Per the germline V gene, CDR1 is GITISATS and CDR2 is ISYDGTV (reference sequence). The CDR3 here is CALWEAHYYKKLF. The DNA for the CDR3 is TGTGCCTTGTGGGAGGCACATTATTATAAGAAACTCTTT.

A few counts support this clone. This rearrangement joins TRGV9 to TRGJP2. The junction had 14 bases not matched to a gene; V was cut back by 4 bases and J by 0 bases. This CDR3 has 18 amino acids. Germline assignment: CDR1 GITISATS and CDR2 ISYDGTV (reference sequence). The DNA for the CDR3 is TGTGCCTTGTGGGACCCAAAGTGGGCTTATAGTAGTGATTGGATCAAGACGTTT. This translates into CALWDPKWAYSSDWIKTF.

In its sample, this clone was seen a few times. This sample includes further DNA sequences coding for the same CDR3. This chain connects TRGV5 to TRGJ1 or TRGJ2. V lost 0 bases and J lost 6; bases outside the gene matches: 5. Per the germline V gene, CDR1 is VINAFY and CDR2 is YDVSNSKD. The CDR3 has 13 amino acids. This chain's CDR3 is CATWDRPGYKKLF. The CDR3 coding sequence is TGTGCCACCTGGGACAGGCCCGGTTATAAGAAACTCTTT.

The V and J genes are TRGV10 and TRGJ1 or TRGJ2. TRGV10 is an open reading frame whose function is uncertain. V shed 8 bases and J 11 bases; nucleotides not matched to a gene: 7. The CDR3 sequence is 10 residues long. This CDR3 is CAAWDGEKLF. As DNA, the CDR3 is TGTGCTGCGTGGGATGGCGAGAAACTCTTT.

Turning to this clone: A read error may be the cause here, since a much bigger clone is one base away. The chain recombines TRGV9 with TRGJ1 or TRGJ2. The CDR3 consists of 11 residues. Germline V lookup: CDR1 GITISATS, CDR2 ISYDGTV (reference sequence). CDR3 protein: CAVWEFGKKLF. The CDR3 nucleotides read TGTGCCGTGTGGGAGTTTGGTAAGAAACTCTTT.

In this sample, this clone turned up a few times. Other DNA sequences in this sample translate to the same CDR3. V is TRGV2 and J is TRGJ1 or TRGJ2. This CDR3 comprises 14 residues. CDR1 EGSNGY and CDR2 YDSYNSKV come from the germline V gene. V lost 1 base, J lost 0 bases, and 3 bases stayed unmatched. The CDR3 bases are TGTGCCACCTGGGACGGCCAGAATTATTATAAGAAACTCTTT. Amino acids: CATWDGQNYYKKLF.

V gene TRGV4 combines with J gene TRGJ1 or TRGJ2. V shed 1 base and J 0 bases; nucleotides not matched to a gene: 3. The germline CDR1 and CDR2 sequences are EGSTGY and YDSYTSSV. This CDR3 is 14 amino acids long. The CDR3 coding sequence is TGTGCCACCTGGGATGGAATGAATTATTATAAGAAACTCTTT. Translating gives CATWDGMNYYKKLF.

This sequence joins TRGV8 and TRGJ1 or TRGJ2. Unmatched junction bases numbered 6, after V lost 3 bases and J lost 4 bases. Germline lookup yields CDR1 VENAVY and CDR2 YDSYNSRV. The CDR3 contains 13 residues. CDR3 region: CATWDFSYYKKLF. CDR3 DNA: TGTGCCACCTGGGATTTTTCCTATTATAAGAAACTCTTT.

As to this clone: A read error may explain this, as a much larger clone is one base away. The chain is built from TRGV8 and TRGJ1 or TRGJ2. The J segment lost 7 bases and the V segment lost 1 base, leaving 1 base of the junction unmatched. The CDR3 covers 11 residues. Germline V gene sequence: CDR1 VENAVY, CDR2 YDSYNSRV. CDR3 nucleotide sequence: TGTGCCACCTGGGATAGATATAAGAAACTCTTT. Translated, it gives CATWDRYKKLF.

The chain employs TRGV2 and TRGJP2. Trimming at V came to 2 bases and at J to 3 bases, leaving 12 bases not matched to a gene. Germline V gene sequence: CDR1 EGSNGY, CDR2 YDSYNSKV. The CDR3 consists of 17 residues. CDR3: CATWDDGTIGSDWIKTF. CDR3 DNA: TGTGCCACCTGGGACGATGGGACGATCGGTAGTGATTGGATCAAGACGTTT.

This clone rates as medium-sized (0.01 to 0.1%). The V gene is TRGV3, the J gene TRGJP1. The ends lost 2 bases at V and 0 bases at J; junction bases unmatched: 3. The CDR3 is 15 amino acids. Germline V gene sequence: CDR1 VTNTFY, CDR2 YDVSTARD (reference sequence). Here the CDR3 DNA reads TGTGCCACCTGGGACACCGATACCACTGGTTGGTTCAAGATATTT. It is translated as CATWDTDTTGWFKIF.

With respect to this clone: This may stem from a read error, because a much larger clone lies one nucleotide away. The chain has TRGV5 and TRGJP2. Trimming removed 0 bases from V and 8 bases from J; junction bases left unmatched: 0. Per the germline V gene, CDR1 is VINAFY and CDR2 is YDVSNSKD. The CDR3 is 12 amino acids. The CDR3 is CATWDRDWIKTF. The CDR3 DNA reads as TGTGCCACCTGGGACAGGGATTGGATCAAGACGTTT.

Concerning this clone: This sample also contains other DNA sequences that code for the same CDR3. The rearrangement links TRGV8 to TRGJ1 or TRGJ2. Germline CDR1 reads VENAVY; CDR2 reads YDSYNSRV. Unmatched junction bases numbered 3, after V lost 1 base and J lost 6 bases. CDR3 length equals 12 residues. CDR3 sequence: CATWDRPYKKLF. The CDR3 region has the DNA TGTGCCACCTGGGATAGACCTTATAAGAAACTCTTT.

The V gene is TRGV3, the J gene TRGJ1 or TRGJ2. This CDR3 spans 13 amino acids. The V and J ends lost 0 bases and 9 bases, in that order; junction bases with no gene match: 8. Germline CDR1 and CDR2: VTNTFY and YDVSTARD (reference sequence). This chain's CDR3 is CATWDRPNGKKLF. The CDR3 bases are TGTGCCACCTGGGACAGGCCAAACGGTAAGAAACTCTTT.

This clone was picked up a small number of times. Distinct nucleotide sequences in the sample also encode this CDR3. The chain employs TRGV2 and TRGJ1 or TRGJ2. The CDR3 is made up of 13 amino acids. Germline CDR1 and CDR2: EGSNGY and YDSYNSKV. Trimming cost V 1 base and J 4 bases; bases outside gene matches: 4. CDR3 nucleotide sequence: TGTGCCACCTGGGACGGACTCTATTATAAGAAACTCTTT. Protein sequence: CATWDGLYYKKLF.

This rearrangement joins TRGV10 to TRGJP1. TRGV10 is noted as an ORF with a role that remains uncertain. This CDR3 comprises 13 residues. The V segment lost 8 bases and the J segment 2 bases; nucleotides outside the gene matches: 3. The CDR3 loop reads CAAWGTTGWFKIF. Here the CDR3 DNA reads TGTGCTGCGTGGGGAACCACTGGTTGGTTCAAGATATTT.

The chain employs TRGV8 and TRGJP2. The CDR3 runs to 13 residues. Germline CDR1 is VENAVY and CDR2 is YDSYNSRV. V gave up 2 bases and J gave up 14 bases; unmatched junction bases: 11. The CDR3 sequence: CATWDKASGIKTF. The DNA for the CDR3 is TGTGCCACCTGGGATAAGGCCTCGGGAATCAAGACGTTT.

Note on this clone: A much bigger clone sits one base away, suggesting this may be a read error. The sample contains more than one DNA sequence encoding this CDR3. The rearrangement uses TRGV9 and TRGJ1 or TRGJ2. The CDR3 spans 12 residues. Germline CDR1 GITISATS, CDR2 ISYDGTV (reference sequence). The trim removed 1 base at V and 4 bases at J, leaving 1 base unmatched. CDR3 residues: CALWEVYYKKLF. For the CDR3, the DNA is TGTGCCTTGTGGGAGGTCTATTATAAGAAACTCTTT.

This clone has just a few counts. The rearrangement joins TRGV8 to TRGJ1 or TRGJ2. Germline CDR1 and CDR2: VENAVY and YDSYNSRV. There are 13 residues in the CDR3. V lost 0 bases and J lost 7; bases outside the gene matches: 6. CDR3 loop: CATWDRPPYKKLF. Here the CDR3 DNA reads TGTGCCACCTGGGATAGGCCCCCCTATAAGAAACTCTTT.

In this sample, this clone turned up a few times. This rearrangement joins TRGV4 to TRGJP2. CDR1 and CDR2 from the germline V gene are EGSTGY and YDSYTSSV. The trim removed 3 bases at V and 3 bases at J, leaving 4 bases unmatched. The CDR3 loop spans 14 amino acids. As DNA, the CDR3 is TGTGCCACCTGGGATATTGGTAGTGATTGGATCAAGACGTTT. Residues: CATWDIGSDWIKTF.